Here is one T cell receptor (beta chain) with its context. Original handling: Reference gene primer amplification gave estimated nucleated cell counts. TCRdb keeps only in-frame clones here, not all; method: immunoSEQ multiplex PCR. The DNA gave D and trimming, while V, J and clone size come from that table. The sample records 300,000 or so clones, more than 80% being singletons. Germline CDR1 is GTSNPN and CDR2 is SVGIG (reference sequence). The CDR3 loop spans 18 amino acids. V lost 3 bases to trimming and J lost 7 bases; unmatched junction nucleotides: 19. The record originates from a study of blood T cell repertoires in COVID-19. About the research overall: The United States, Italy and Spain supplied acute and convalescent COVID-19 samples. In each case, the material was cDNA or gDNA derived from T cells, B-cell-depleted T cells, or PBMCs.

The material sequenced was peripheral blood. The chain is built from TRBV30 and TRBJ1-4; 8 nucleotides line up with TRBD1. This receptor was taken from a woman between 35 and 50 years old with acute or convalescent COVID-19. CDR3 nucleotides: TGTGCCTGGAGCTCAACCAGGACAGGGAAGCGGTGGGGTGAAAAACTGTTTTTT. This codes for CAWSSTRTGKRWGEKLFF.